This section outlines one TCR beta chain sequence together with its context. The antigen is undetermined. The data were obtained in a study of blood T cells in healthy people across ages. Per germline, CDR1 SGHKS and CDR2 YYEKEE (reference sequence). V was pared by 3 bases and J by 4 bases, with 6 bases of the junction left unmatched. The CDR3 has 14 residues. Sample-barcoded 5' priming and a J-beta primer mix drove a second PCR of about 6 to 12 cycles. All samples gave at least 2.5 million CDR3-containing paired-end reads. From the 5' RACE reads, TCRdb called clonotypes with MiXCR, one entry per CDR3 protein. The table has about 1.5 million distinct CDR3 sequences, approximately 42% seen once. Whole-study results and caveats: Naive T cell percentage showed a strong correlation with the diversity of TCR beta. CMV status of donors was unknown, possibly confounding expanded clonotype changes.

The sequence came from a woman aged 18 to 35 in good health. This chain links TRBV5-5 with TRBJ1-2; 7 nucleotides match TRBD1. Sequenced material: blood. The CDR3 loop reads CASSSRQGTYGYTF. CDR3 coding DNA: TGTGCCAGCAGCTCTCGACAGGGCACCTATGGCTACACCTTC.